Each of the 14 T cell receptor beta chains below was sequenced from the same sample in a study of blood T cell repertoires in COVID-19. The assay was immunoSEQ multiplex PCR, and TCRdb's table has in-frame clones only and misses some. The sample holds some 350,000 clones; over 75% are singletons and the top ten take about 5%. The sequenced sample consisted of PBMCs or T cells enriched from blood (not recorded which). The receptors here all came from a man aged 25 to 40 who had recovered from COVID-19.

This clone showed up just a few times. Other DNA sequences in the same sample also yield this CDR3. The chain couples TRBV5-1 to TRBJ1-5; TRBD1 is a possible D gene (5 bases). Deletions cut 0 bases from V and 2 bases from J, with 6 bases between. The germline CDR1 and CDR2 sequences are SGHRS and YFSETQ. The CDR3 loop spans 14 amino acids. CDR3 coding DNA: TGCGCCAGCAGCTTGGAAGGGGGCAATCAGCCCCAGCATTTT. Amino acid sequence: CASSLEGGNQPQHF.

The chain recombines TRBV6-5 with TRBJ1-2; 7 nucleotides line up with TRBD1. Germline loops: CDR1 MNHEY, CDR2 SVGAGI. The ends lost 10 bases at V and 4 bases at J; junction bases unmatched: 3. The CDR3 runs to 11 residues. The chain's CDR3 is CATGQAYGYTF. For the CDR3, the DNA is TGTGCCACCGGACAGGCCTATGGCTACACCTTC.

This clone occurred once. This sequence joins TRBV28 and TRBJ2-4, with 16 positions matching TRBD2. The CDR3 has 17 amino acids. Germline CDR1 MDHEN, CDR2 SYDVKM. Trimming took 6 bases from V and 1 from J; bases not matched to a gene: 3. The CDR3 bases are TGTGCCAGCAGGGGACTAGCGGGGGGGCCGGCCAAAAACATTCAGTACTTC. Translating it yields CASRGLAGGPAKNIQYF.

Here the CDR3 reads CASSRTELAEAFF. The DNA of the CDR3 is TGTGCCAGCAGCCGGACAGAGTTGGCCGAAGCTTTCTTT. The chain has TRBV2 and TRBJ1-1, with D tentatively TRBD1 (6 bases). CDR3 length equals 13 residues. V lost 6 bases to trimming and J lost 8 bases, with 16 bases between them. Germline CDR1 SNHLY, CDR2 FYNNEI.

The J gene is TRBJ2-1, the V gene TRBV9; TRBD1 aligns across 8 bases. Germline V lookup: CDR1 SGDLS, CDR2 YYNGEE. J lost 0 bases, V lost 3 bases, and 5 bases had no gene match. The CDR3 has 16 amino acids. The CDR3 is CASSGGQVHSYNEQFF. CDR3 nucleotides: TGTGCCAGCAGCGGGGGACAGGTTCACTCCTACAATGAGCAGTTCTTC.

V gene TRBV30 combines with J gene TRBJ1-2; 7 positions match TRBD1. V shed 2 bases and J 4 bases; nucleotides not matched to a gene: 19. The CDR3 loop spans 18 amino acids. Germline CDR1 is GTSNPN and CDR2 is SVGIG (reference sequence). CDR3 in DNA: TGTGCCTGGAGTTTCTTGCGCCACACGGGACAGAACTTCTATGGCTACACCTTC. Translation gives CAWSFLRHTGQNFYGYTF.

The rearrangement joins TRBV7-9 to TRBJ1-6, with TRBD1 as a possible D gene (6 bases). Germline CDR1 is SEHNR and CDR2 is FQNEAQ (reference sequence). This CDR3 is built from 14 residues. Between the trimmed V and J ends, which lost 4 bases and 5 bases, there was a span of 9 bases. Here the CDR3 reads CASSYGQNNSPLHF. The CDR3 DNA sequence: TGTGCCAGCAGCTACGGACAGAATAATTCACCCCTCCACTTT.

The V and J genes are TRBV11-2 and TRBJ2-7; possible D gene TRBD1, 5 bases. This CDR3 has 11 amino acids. Trimming removed 1 base at V and 12 bases at J, with 10 bases between. Germline V gives CDR1 SGHAT, CDR2 FQNNGV. The CDR3 DNA reads as TGTGCCAGCAGCTTAGGTCAGGGCCCGTACTTC. It is translated as CASSLGQGPYF.

This sequence joins TRBV5-1 and TRBJ1-6, with unresolved D. The CDR3 has 14 residues. V was shortened by 0 bases and J by 3 bases, with 4 bases between the two germline ends. Germline-derived CDR1 and CDR2 are SGHRS and YFSETQ. CDR3 DNA: TGCGCCAGCAGCTTGGGCAGCTATAATTCACCCCTCCACTTT. This translates into CASSLGSYNSPLHF.

J is TRBJ1-2 and V is TRBV19, with D tentatively TRBD1 (6 bases). This CDR3 has 14 amino acids. Germline CDR1 LNHDA, CDR2 SQIVND (reference sequence). V was cut by 4 bases and J by 0 bases, with 9 bases left in between. The CDR3 coding sequence is TGTGCCAGTAGTACAGGGGTGGCTAACTATGGCTACACCTTC. This translates into CASSTGVANYGYTF.

The chain links TRBV2 to TRBJ1-5, with D tentatively TRBD1 (6 bases). From germline, CDR1 is SNHLY and CDR2 FYNNEI. CDR3 length equals 16 residues. Trimming removed 0 bases from V and 7 bases from J, with 16 bases in between. CDR3 protein: CASSEALGRGNQPQHF. The CDR3 coding sequence is TGTGCCAGCAGTGAAGCGCTTGGCAGGGGAAACCAGCCCCAGCATTTT.

This chain uses TRBV28 with TRBJ2-3; 8 nucleotides match TRBD1. V gave up 5 bases and J gave up 2 bases; unmatched junction bases: 6. The V gene's germline CDR1 is MDHEN and CDR2 SYDVKM. The CDR3 has 15 amino acids. CDR3 in DNA: TGTGCCAGCAGTGTAACAGGGGGTTTCACAGATACGCAGTATTTT. Translation: CASSVTGGFTDTQYF.

The genes are TRBV7-8 and TRBJ2-2; maybe TRBD1 (6 bases). V was trimmed by 7 bases and J by 3 bases, leaving 12 bases between them. The CDR3 is 14 amino acids. CDR1 SGHVS and CDR2 FQNEAQ come from the germline V gene. Here the CDR3 DNA reads TGTGCCAGCACTGGGGGCCTGGACACCGGGGAGCTGTTTTTT. Translated, it gives CASTGGLDTGELFF.

V usage is TRBV24-1 and J usage is TRBJ2-2, with D maybe TRBD1 (6 bases). Germline V gene lookup returns CDR1 KGHDR and CDR2 SFDVKD. The CDR3 has 17 residues. V lost 10 bases and J lost 5, with 25 bases in between. The CDR3 coding sequence is TGTGCCACACAACCGGCCGGTCAACAGGGTTGGACCGGGGAGCTGTTTTTT. This gives the protein CATQPAGQQGWTGELFF.